The 6 T cell receptor beta chains below come from one sample, sequenced in a study of T cells in Graves' hyperthyroidism and ophthalmopathy. From RNA transcripts, TCR beta CDR3 regions were amplified. The HTBI primer set drove a first-round RT-PCR of the TCR CDR3. TCRdb called the multiplex PCR reads again in MiXCR, with one record for every CDR3 protein. Found here are 150,000 to 200,000 distinct CDR3 sequences, 9.4% of them singletons; the top ten hold less than 25%. The source material was blood. All receptors derive from a woman under 30 with Graves' hyperthyroidism that later progressed to Graves' ophthalmopathy.

This clonotype has just a few counts. This chain connects TRBV7-9 to TRBJ2-3, with 12 nucleotides matching TRBD2. This CDR3 contains 16 residues. Germline values: CDR1 SEHNR, CDR2 FQNEAQ (reference sequence). Unmatched junction bases numbered 4, after V lost 1 base and J lost 5 bases. The CDR3 spells CASSLGLAGGQDTQYF. The CDR3 bases are TGTGCCAGCAGCTTAGGGCTAGCGGGGGGGCAAGATACGCAGTATTTT.

This clonotype was detected many times. V usage is TRBV6-1 and J usage is TRBJ2-2; D call uncertain. The CDR3 has 13 amino acids. Germline assignment: CDR1 MNHNS and CDR2 SASEGT. Trimming shortened V by 9 bases and J by 0 bases, and 8 bases separated the two germline ends. The CDR3 reads CASQQTNTGELFF. CDR3 nucleotides: TGTGCCAGTCAGCAAACGAACACCGGGGAGCTGTTTTTT.

Many counts were recorded for this clonotype. The chain links TRBV11-3 to TRBJ2-3; a weak D match, TRBD2 (5 bases). V lost 1 base to trimming and J lost 2 bases, with 13 bases between them. Germline-derived CDR1 and CDR2 are SGHNT and YENEEA. CDR3 length: 16 amino acids. The CDR3 DNA reads TGTGCCAGCAGCTTAGGAGGGCGACTTAACACAGATACGCAGTATTTT. It encodes CASSLGGRLNTDTQYF.

This clonotype was recorded at least ten times. The genes are TRBV7-9 and TRBJ2-5; no firm D call. Germline V gene data show CDR1 as SEHNR and CDR2 as FQNEAQ (reference sequence). The CDR3 consists of 12 residues. Trimming cost V 4 bases and J 5 bases, with 8 bases left between them. CDR3 residues: CASSSLTETQYF. CDR3 nucleotides: TGTGCCAGCAGCTCCCTTACGGAGACCCAGTACTTC.

This clonotype was detected ten times or more. This chain's CDR3 is CASSFPFQGGAETQYF. Here the CDR3 DNA reads TGTGCCAGCAGCTTCCCCTTCCAAGGGGGCGCGGAGACCCAGTACTTC. The chain combines TRBV7-8 with TRBJ2-5, with 7 bases matching TRBD1. Germline V lookup: CDR1 SGHVS, CDR2 FQNEAQ. The J segment lost 5 bases and the V segment lost 3 bases, leaving 12 bases of the junction unmatched. The CDR3 sequence is 16 residues long.

This clonotype was counted at least ten times. J is TRBJ1-1 and V is TRBV6-1; TRBD1 is a possible D gene (6 bases). Germline V lookup: CDR1 MNHNS, CDR2 SASEGT. Between the trimmed V and J ends, which lost 7 bases and 1 base, there was a span of 16 bases. The CDR3 is made up of 15 amino acids. The CDR3 protein is CASILSTGWNTEAFF. The CDR3 DNA follows: TGTGCCAGCATACTTAGTACAGGGTGGAACACTGAAGCTTTCTTT.